This T cell receptor beta chain was found in a study of T cells in Graves' hyperthyroidism and ophthalmopathy. Study-level points and caveats: Peripheral blood also featured most of the thyroid clonotypes expanded above 0.001.

This clonotype was found a few times. Its antigen is currently unknown. The germline V gene encodes CDR1 SGHTA and CDR2 FQGTGA. V shed 5 bases, J shed 6 bases, and the junction held 6 bases outside the gene matches. This CDR3 contains 14 residues. Amplified TCR beta CDR3 regions derived from RNA transcripts. Carried out on the TCR CDR3, a first-round RT-PCR used the HTBI primer set. One entry per CDR3 protein results from TCRdb running MiXCR on the multiplex PCR reads. This table holds more than 500,000 distinct CDR3 sequences, about 16% found once. Sequencing was done on a sample of blood. This clonotype was obtained from a woman aged 25 to 39 with Graves' ophthalmopathy. This chain uses TRBV7-3 with TRBJ1-1; TRBD1 agrees at 10 bases. The CDR3 nucleotides read TGTGCCAGCAGCCCGACAGGGGGCGCCTCTGAAGCTTTCTTT. It specifies CASSPTGGASEAFF.